This T cell receptor beta chain was captured in a study of Graves' ophthalmopathy and Graves' hyperthyroidism. Study results and limitations: In predicting ophthalmopathy progression, the model reached roughly 71% sensitivity and roughly 74% specificity.

Trimming removed 0 bases at V and 5 bases at J, with 7 bases between. The CDR3 has 13 residues. Germline V gene data show CDR1 as MNHEY and CDR2 as SMNVEV (reference sequence). This clonotype was detected many times. Its antigen is not identified. Eligible hyperthyroidism cases comprised new diagnoses of under 2 months' duration in individuals aged 18 to 65. Additional autoimmune diseases, uncontrolled infections, pregnancy or lactation disqualified patients. Amplified material comprised TCR beta CDR3 regions derived from RNA transcripts. RT-PCR was first run with HTBI primers, then multiplex PCR in a second round. TCRdb re-analysed the multiplex PCR reads in MiXCR, keeping a single row per CDR3 protein. The sample lists a few hundred thousand distinct CDR3 sequences, about 16% occurring once.

The chain employs TRBV27 and TRBJ1-2, with D possibly being TRBD1 (5 bases). The sequence was collected from a young woman with stable Graves' hyperthyroidism. Sequencing was done on a sample of peripheral blood. This CDR3 is CASSLSRQYGYTF. The CDR3 nucleotides are TGTGCCAGCAGTTTATCCAGACAGTATGGCTACACCTTC.